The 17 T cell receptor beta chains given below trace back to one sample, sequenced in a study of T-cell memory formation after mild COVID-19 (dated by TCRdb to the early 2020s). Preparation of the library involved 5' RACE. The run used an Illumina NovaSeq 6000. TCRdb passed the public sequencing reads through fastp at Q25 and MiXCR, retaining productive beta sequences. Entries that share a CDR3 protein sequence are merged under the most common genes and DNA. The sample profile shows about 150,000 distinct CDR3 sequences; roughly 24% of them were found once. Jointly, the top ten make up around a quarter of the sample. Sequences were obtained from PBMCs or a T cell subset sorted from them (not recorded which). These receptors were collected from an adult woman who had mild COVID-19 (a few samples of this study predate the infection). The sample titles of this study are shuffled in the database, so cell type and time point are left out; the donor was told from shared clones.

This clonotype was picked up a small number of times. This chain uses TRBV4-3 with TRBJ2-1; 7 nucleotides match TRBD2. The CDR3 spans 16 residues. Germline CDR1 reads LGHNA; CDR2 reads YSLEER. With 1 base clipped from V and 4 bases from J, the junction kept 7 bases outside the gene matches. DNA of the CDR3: TGCGCCAGCAGCCAAGTAGCTTGGGAGGGATACAATGAGCAGTTCTTC. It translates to CASSQVAWEGYNEQFF.

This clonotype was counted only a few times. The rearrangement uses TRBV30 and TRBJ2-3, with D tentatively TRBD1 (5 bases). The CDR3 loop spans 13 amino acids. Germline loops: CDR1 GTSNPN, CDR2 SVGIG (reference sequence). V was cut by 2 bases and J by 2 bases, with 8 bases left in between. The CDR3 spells CAWSQGVTDTQYF. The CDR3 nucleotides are TGTGCCTGGAGTCAAGGGGTCACAGATACGCAGTATTTT.

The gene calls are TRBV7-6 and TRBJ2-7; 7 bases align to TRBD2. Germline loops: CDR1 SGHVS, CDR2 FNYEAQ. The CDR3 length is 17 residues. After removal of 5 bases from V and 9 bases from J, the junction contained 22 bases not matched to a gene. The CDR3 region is CASSASMREGQNFGQYF. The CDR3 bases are TGTGCCAGCAGCGCGTCGATGAGGGAGGGCCAGAATTTCGGGCAGTACTTC.

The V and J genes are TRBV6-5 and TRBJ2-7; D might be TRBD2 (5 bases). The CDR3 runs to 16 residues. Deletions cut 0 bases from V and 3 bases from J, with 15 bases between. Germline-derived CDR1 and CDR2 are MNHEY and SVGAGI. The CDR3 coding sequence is TGTGCCAGCAGTTACTCGATAGGGAGTGGAAGCTACGAGCAGTACTTC. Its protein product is CASSYSIGSGSYEQYF.

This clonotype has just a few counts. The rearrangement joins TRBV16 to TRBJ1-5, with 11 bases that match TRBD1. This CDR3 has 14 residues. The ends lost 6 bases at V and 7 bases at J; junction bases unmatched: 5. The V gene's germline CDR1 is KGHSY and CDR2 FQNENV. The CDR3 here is CASRQGQGAQPQHF. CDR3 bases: TGTGCCAGCAGACAAGGACAGGGGGCCCAGCCCCAGCATTTT.

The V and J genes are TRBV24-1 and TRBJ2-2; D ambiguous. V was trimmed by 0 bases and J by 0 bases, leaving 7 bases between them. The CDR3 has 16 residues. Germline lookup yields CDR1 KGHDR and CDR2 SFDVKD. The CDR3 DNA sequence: TGTGCCACCAGTGATTTGCCGCAGACGAACACCGGGGAGCTGTTTTTT. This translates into CATSDLPQTNTGELFF.

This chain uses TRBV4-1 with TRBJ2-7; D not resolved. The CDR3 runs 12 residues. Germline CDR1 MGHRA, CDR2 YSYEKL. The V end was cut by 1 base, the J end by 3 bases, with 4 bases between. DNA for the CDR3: TGCGCCAGCAGCCAAGGGGGCTACGAGCAGTACTTC. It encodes CASSQGGYEQYF.

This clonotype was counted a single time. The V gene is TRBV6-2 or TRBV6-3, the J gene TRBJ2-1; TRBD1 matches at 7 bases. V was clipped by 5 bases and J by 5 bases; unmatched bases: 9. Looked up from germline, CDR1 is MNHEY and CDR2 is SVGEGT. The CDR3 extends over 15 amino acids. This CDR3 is CASSTPGQPHNEQFF. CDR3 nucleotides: TGTGCCAGCAGTACCCCGGGACAGCCACACAATGAGCAGTTCTTC.

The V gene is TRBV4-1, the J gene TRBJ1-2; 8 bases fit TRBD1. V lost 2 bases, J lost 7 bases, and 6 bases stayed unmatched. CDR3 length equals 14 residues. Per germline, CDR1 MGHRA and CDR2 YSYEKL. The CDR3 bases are TGCGCCAGCAGCCAAAGTTGGACAGGGACTGGCTACACCTTC. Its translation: CASSQSWTGTGYTF.

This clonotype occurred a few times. CDR3 residues: CASSQDTDPPNYGYTF. In nucleotides, the CDR3 is TGTGCCAGCAGCCAAGATACGGATCCCCCTAACTATGGCTACACCTTC. The chain joins TRBV3-1 to TRBJ1-2; unclear D gene. The germline V gene encodes CDR1 LGHDT and CDR2 YNNKEL (reference sequence). This CDR3 comprises 16 residues. The germline V and J ends were trimmed by 0 bases and 0 bases, with 11 bases remaining between them. The full variable domain, rest sourced from reference TRBV3-1 and TRBJ1-2, is DTAVSQTPKYLVTQMGNDKSIKCEQNLGHDTMYWYKQDSKKFLKIMFSYNNKELIINETVPNRFSPKSPDKAHLNLHINSLELGDSAVYFCASSQDTDPPNYGYTFGSGTRLTVV.

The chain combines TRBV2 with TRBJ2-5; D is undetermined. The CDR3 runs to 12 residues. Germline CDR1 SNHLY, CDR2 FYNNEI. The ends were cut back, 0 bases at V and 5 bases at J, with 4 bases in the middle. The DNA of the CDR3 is TGTGCCAGCAGTGAAGCGATGGAGACCCAGTACTTC. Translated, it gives CASSEAMETQYF.

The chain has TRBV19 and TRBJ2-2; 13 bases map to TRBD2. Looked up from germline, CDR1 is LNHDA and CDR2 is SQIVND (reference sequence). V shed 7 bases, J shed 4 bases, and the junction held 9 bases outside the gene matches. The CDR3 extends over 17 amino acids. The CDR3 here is CASTNSRLAGGTGELFF. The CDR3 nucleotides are TGTGCCAGTACCAATTCCCGACTAGCGGGAGGCACCGGGGAGCTGTTTTTT.

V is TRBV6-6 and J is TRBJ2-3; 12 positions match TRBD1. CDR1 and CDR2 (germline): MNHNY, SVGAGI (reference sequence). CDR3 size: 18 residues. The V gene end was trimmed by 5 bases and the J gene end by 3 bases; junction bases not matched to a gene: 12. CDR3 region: CASSEKRAGQGATDTQYF. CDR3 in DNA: TGTGCCAGCAGTGAAAAGCGGGCGGGACAGGGGGCAACAGATACGCAGTATTTT.

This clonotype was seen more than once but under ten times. This chain's CDR3 is CAWSVVAGGLREEQFF. The CDR3 DNA is TGTGCCTGGAGTGTCGTAGCGGGAGGGCTGAGGGAAGAGCAGTTCTTC. V is TRBV30 and J is TRBJ2-1, with 11 bases that match TRBD2. From germline, CDR1 is GTSNPN and CDR2 SVGIG (reference sequence). V lost 0 bases and J lost 10; bases outside the gene matches: 11. The length of the CDR3 is 16 residues.

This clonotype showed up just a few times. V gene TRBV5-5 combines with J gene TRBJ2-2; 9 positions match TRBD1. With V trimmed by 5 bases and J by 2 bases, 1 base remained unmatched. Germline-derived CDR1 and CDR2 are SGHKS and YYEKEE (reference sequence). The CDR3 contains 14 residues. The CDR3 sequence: CASRDRGNTGELFF. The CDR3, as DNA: TGTGCCAGCAGGGACAGGGGAAACACCGGGGAGCTGTTTTTT.

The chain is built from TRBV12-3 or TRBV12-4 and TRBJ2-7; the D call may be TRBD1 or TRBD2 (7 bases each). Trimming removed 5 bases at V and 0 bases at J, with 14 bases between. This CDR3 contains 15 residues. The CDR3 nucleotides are TGTGCCAGCAGTAACGACAGGGAGGGCTCCTACGAGCAGTACTTC. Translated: CASSNDREGSYEQYF.

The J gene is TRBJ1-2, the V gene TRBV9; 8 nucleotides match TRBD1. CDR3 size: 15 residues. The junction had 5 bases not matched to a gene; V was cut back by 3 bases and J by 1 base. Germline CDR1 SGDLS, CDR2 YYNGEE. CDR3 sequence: CASSAGQAYNYGYTF. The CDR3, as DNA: TGTGCCAGCAGCGCGGGACAGGCATATAACTATGGCTACACCTTC.